This T cell receptor beta chain was recorded in a study of blood T cell repertoires in COVID-19. On the study more broadly: The origin of the acute and convalescent COVID-19 samples was the United States, Italy and Spain.

Source study methods: Estimates of nucleated cell counts were drawn from the amplification of reference gene primers. Data came from immunoSEQ multiplex PCR; TCRdb stores just in-frame clones and leaves some out. That table supplies the V and J calls and clone size; D and trimming were determined from the DNA. The sample lists hundreds of thousands of clones; 87% were seen once. The V end was cut by 2 bases, the J end by 3 bases, with 11 bases between. Germline lookup yields CDR1 LNHNV and CDR2 YYDKDF (reference sequence). This CDR3 has 14 amino acids. The material sequenced was peripheral blood. The V gene is TRBV15, the J gene TRBJ2-7; TRBD2 is a possible D gene (5 bases). The source of this sequence is a woman between 45 and 60 years old with COVID-19, enrolled during active disease. The CDR3 loop is CATSRRADFYEQYF. The CDR3 nucleotides read TGTGCCACCAGCAGAAGAGCGGATTTCTACGAGCAGTACTTC.